Presented here are 7 T cell receptor beta chains from one specimen sequenced in a study of blood T cell repertoires in COVID-19. Some clones are missing from TCRdb's copy, which holds only in-frame ones; the method was immunoSEQ multiplex PCR. In the table there are around 160,000 clones, roughly 81% of which are singletons. The sequenced sample consisted of peripheral blood. These receptors all come from a human donor with acute or convalescent COVID-19. The donor label of this sample is uncertain.

The chain is built from TRBV19 and TRBJ1-1, with unresolved D. Trimming left V 2 bases short and J 8 bases short, with 12 bases between. Germline lookup yields CDR1 LNHDA and CDR2 SQIVND (reference sequence). The CDR3 length is 13 residues. CDR3: CASSINKRSEAFF. Written as DNA, the CDR3 is TGTGCCAGTAGTATAAATAAAAGGAGCGAAGCTTTCTTT.

CDR3 protein: CATSDSLGTSRHGYTF. CDR3 coding DNA: TGTGCCACCAGTGATTCCCTGGGGACAAGTAGACATGGCTACACCTTC. The chain carries TRBV24-1 and TRBJ1-2; D may be TRBD1 (6 bases). Trimming cost V 2 bases and J 6 bases, with 18 bases left between them. Germline V lookup: CDR1 KGHDR, CDR2 SFDVKD. There are 16 residues in the CDR3.

J is TRBJ1-6 and V is TRBV7-9, with TRBD1 as a possible D gene (5 bases). There are 17 residues in the CDR3. V lost 5 bases and J 0 bases, leaving 14 bases between the germline ends. The germline gives CDR1 SEHNR, CDR2 FQNEAQ (reference sequence). The CDR3 sequence is CASSPSWGVSYNSPLHF. CDR3 DNA: TGTGCCAGCAGCCCCTCTTGGGGCGTCTCCTATAATTCACCCCTCCACTTT.

The chain employs TRBV6-5 and TRBJ2-3; 11 nucleotides agree with TRBD2. Unmatched junction bases numbered 4, after V lost 6 bases and J lost 2 bases. Germline V gives CDR1 MNHEY, CDR2 SVGAGI. CDR3 length: 15 residues. CDR3 sequence: CASSGLAGSTDTQYF. In nucleotides, the CDR3 is TGTGCCAGCAGCGGACTAGCGGGTTCCACAGATACGCAGTATTTT.

The rearrangement uses TRBV9 and TRBJ1-1; D is ambiguous. CDR3 length: 14 residues. In germline, CDR1 is SGDLS, CDR2 YYNGEE. The ends were cut back, 4 bases at V and 2 bases at J, with 12 bases in the middle. As DNA, the CDR3 is TGTGCCAGCAGCCCCCGGTCGGGTAACACTGAAGCTTTCTTT. It encodes CASSPRSGNTEAFF.

The chain joins TRBV5-1 to TRBJ2-3; weak D call: TRBD1 (6 bases). Germline loops: CDR1 SGHRS, CDR2 YFSETQ. The CDR3 is 14 residues long. V was shortened by 1 base and J by 6 bases, with 12 bases between the two germline ends. For the CDR3, the DNA is TGCGCCAGCAGCTTGAGGGGGAATGGGGATACGCAGTATTTT. Its translation: CASSLRGNGDTQYF.

The gene calls are TRBV6-5 and TRBJ2-3, with a tentative D call TRBD1 (5 bases). Trimming pared 2 bases from V and 3 bases from J, leaving 12 bases between. The CDR3 has 15 residues. CDR1 and CDR2 (germline): MNHEY, SVGAGI. The CDR3 nucleotides are TGTGCCAGCAGTTACAGGGGCCTAACTACAGATACGCAGTATTTT. Translating it yields CASSYRGLTTDTQYF.